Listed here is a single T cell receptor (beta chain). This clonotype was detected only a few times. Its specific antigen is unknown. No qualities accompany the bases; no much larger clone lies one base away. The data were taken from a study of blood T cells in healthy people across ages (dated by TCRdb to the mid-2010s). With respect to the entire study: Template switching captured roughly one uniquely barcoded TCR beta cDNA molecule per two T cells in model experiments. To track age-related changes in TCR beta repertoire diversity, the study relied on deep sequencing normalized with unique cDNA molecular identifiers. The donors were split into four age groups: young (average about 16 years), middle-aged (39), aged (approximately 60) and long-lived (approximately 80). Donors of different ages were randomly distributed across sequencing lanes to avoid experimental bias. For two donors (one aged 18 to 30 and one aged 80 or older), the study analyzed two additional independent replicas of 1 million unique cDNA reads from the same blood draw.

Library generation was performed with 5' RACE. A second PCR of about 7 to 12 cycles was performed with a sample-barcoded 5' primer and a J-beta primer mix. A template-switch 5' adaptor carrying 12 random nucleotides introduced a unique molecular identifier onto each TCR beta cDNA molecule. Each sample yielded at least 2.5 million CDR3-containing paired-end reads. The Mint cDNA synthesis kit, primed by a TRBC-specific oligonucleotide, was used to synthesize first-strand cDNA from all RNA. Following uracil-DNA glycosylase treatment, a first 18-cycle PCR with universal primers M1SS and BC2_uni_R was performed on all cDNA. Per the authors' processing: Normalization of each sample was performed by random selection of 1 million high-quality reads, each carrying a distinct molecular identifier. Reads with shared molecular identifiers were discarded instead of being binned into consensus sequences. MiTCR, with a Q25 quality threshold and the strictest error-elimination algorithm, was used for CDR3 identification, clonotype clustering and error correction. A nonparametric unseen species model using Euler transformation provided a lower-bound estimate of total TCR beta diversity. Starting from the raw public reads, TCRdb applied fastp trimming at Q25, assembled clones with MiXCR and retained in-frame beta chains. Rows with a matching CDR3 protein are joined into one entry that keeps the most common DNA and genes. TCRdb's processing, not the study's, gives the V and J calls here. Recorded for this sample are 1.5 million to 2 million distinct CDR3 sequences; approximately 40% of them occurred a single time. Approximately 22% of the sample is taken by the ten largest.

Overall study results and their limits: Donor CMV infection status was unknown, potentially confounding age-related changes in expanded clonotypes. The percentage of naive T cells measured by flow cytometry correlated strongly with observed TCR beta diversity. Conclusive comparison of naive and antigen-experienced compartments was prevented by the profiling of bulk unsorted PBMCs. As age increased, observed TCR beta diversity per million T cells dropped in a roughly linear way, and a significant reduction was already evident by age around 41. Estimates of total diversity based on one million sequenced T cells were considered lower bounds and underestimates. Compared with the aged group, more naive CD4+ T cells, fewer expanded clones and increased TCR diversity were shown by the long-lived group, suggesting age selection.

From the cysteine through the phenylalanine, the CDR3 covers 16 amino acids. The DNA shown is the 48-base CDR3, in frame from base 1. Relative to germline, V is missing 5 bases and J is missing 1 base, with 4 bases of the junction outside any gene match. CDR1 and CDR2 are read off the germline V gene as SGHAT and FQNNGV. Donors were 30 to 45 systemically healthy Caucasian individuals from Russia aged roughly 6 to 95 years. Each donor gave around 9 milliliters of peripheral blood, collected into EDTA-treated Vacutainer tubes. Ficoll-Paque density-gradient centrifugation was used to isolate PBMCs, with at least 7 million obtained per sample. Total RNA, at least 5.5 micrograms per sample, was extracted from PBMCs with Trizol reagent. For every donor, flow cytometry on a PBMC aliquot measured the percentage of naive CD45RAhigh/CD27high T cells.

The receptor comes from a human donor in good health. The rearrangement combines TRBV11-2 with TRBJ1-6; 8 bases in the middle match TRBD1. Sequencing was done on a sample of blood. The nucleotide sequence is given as TGTGCCAGCAGCGTCACAGGGGGGTCCTATAATTCACCCCTCCACTTT. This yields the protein CASSVTGGSYNSPLHF.